These 27 T cell receptor beta chains originate from one sample sequenced in a study of T cell repertoires in cytomegalovirus infection. TCRdb passed the reads through MiXCR, listing each CDR3 protein once. The sample has roughly 700,000 distinct CDR3 sequences; roughly a third are singletons. For these receptors, no antigen is known. The source material was cultured PBMCs, sampled from culture after CMV antigen stimulation. These receptor sequences come from a human donor in good health (CMV status not recorded). Some clones in this sample may be carry-over from other donors' samples.

The chain couples TRBV6-2 or TRBV6-3 to TRBJ2-1; 7 positions match TRBD2. J lost 3 bases, V lost 6 bases, and 14 bases had no gene match. Germline assignment: CDR1 MNHEY and CDR2 SVGEGT. CDR3 length: 17 amino acids. CDR3 protein: CASRPTLKAGYYNEQFF. Here the CDR3 DNA reads TGTGCCAGCAGGCCGACCCTTAAAGCGGGATACTACAATGAGCAGTTCTTC.

CDR3 bases: TGTGCCAGCAGCTTAGACGTCGTACCCCTCCACTTT. It specifies CASSLDVVPLHF. V gene TRBV7-2 combines with J gene TRBJ1-6; D remains ambiguous. From germline, CDR1 is SGHTA and CDR2 FQGNSA. V shed 1 base and J shed 12 bases, with 7 bases lying between them. The CDR3 spans 12 residues.

This chain joins TRBV12-3 or TRBV12-4 and TRBJ2-1, with 8 positions matching TRBD2. V was pared by 8 bases and J by 9 bases, with 9 bases of the junction left unmatched. The CDR3 consists of 13 residues. The CDR3 sequence: CASCPGLVGEQFF. The CDR3 nucleotides are TGTGCCAGCTGCCCGGGACTAGTTGGTGAGCAGTTCTTC.

This chain uses TRBV27 with TRBJ1-5; D is undetermined. The V end lost 3 bases, the J end lost 2 bases, and 11 bases lay between the germline ends. CDR3 size: 15 residues. Germline V gene sequence: CDR1 MNHEY, CDR2 SMNVEV (reference sequence). The CDR3 region has the DNA TGTGCCAGCAGTTTGTCGGGGTGGGGCAATCAGCCCCAGCATTTT. It translates to CASSLSGWGNQPQHF.

V usage is TRBV6-5 and J usage is TRBJ1-2, with D tentatively TRBD1 (6 bases). CDR1 and CDR2 from the germline V gene are MNHEY and SVGAGI. V was trimmed by 7 bases and J by 2 bases, leaving 14 bases between them. The CDR3 totals 14 residues. CDR3 amino acids: CASTRGQFNYGYTF. CDR3 in DNA: TGTGCCAGCACTAGAGGACAGTTCAACTATGGCTACACCTTC.

This clonotype has just one count. This rearrangement joins TRBV4-1 to TRBJ1-5; D remains ambiguous. Germline CDR1 MGHRA, CDR2 YSYEKL. This CDR3 contains 15 residues. Trimming removed 0 bases from V and 7 bases from J, with 13 bases in between. CDR3 in DNA: TGCGCCAGCAGCCAAGAAGACATGGTTTTACAGCCCCAGCATTTT. Its protein product is CASSQEDMVLQPQHF.

The chain employs TRBV7-2 and TRBJ2-7; TRBD2 agrees at 16 bases. Looked up from germline, CDR1 is SGHTA and CDR2 is FQGNSA. V lost 5 bases and J lost 11; bases outside the gene matches: 3. This CDR3 is 13 amino acids long. The CDR3 DNA reads as TGTGCCAGCAGCCCAGGGACTAGCGGGAGGGAGTACTTC. Protein product: CASSPGTSGREYF. The variable domain in full, completed from reference TRBV7-2 and TRBJ2-7, reads GAGVSQSPSNKVTEKGKDVELRCDPISGHTALYWYRQSLGQGLEFLIYFQGNSAPDKSGLPSDRFSAERTGGSVSTLTIQRTQQEDSAVYLCASSPGTSGREYFGPGTRLTVT.

This chain links TRBV7-4 with TRBJ1-5; TRBD1 matches at 7 bases. The J segment lost 5 bases and the V segment lost 5 bases, leaving 9 bases of the junction unmatched. There are 15 residues in the CDR3. CDR1 is SGHVT and CDR2 is SQSDAQ in the germline V gene. The DNA for the CDR3 is TGTGCCAGCAGCAACGGACAGGTCCCGGATCAGCCCCAGCATTTT. Its translation is CASSNGQVPDQPQHF.

The gene calls are TRBV18 and TRBJ1-1, with TRBD1 matching 8 bases. The CDR3 totals 15 residues. Germline V CDR1 and CDR2: KGHSH, LQKENI. V was pared by 2 bases and J by 7 bases, with 9 bases of the junction left unmatched. The DNA of the CDR3 is TGTGCCAGCTCACCAAGTAGACAGGGGATTATTGAAGCTTTCTTT. It codes for CASSPSRQGIIEAFF.

The chain joins TRBV6-6 to TRBJ2-1; D is ambiguous. Trimming took off 0 bases at V and 7 bases at J, with 7 bases between the two ends. Germline CDR1 and CDR2: MNHNY and SVGAGI (reference sequence). CDR3 length: 13 amino acids. The DNA for the CDR3 is TGTGCCAGCAGTTACTCGAAAGCGAATGAGCAGTTCTTC. It specifies CASSYSKANEQFF.

The chain links TRBV5-5 to TRBJ1-2; D gene uncertain. V was shortened by 2 bases and J by 4 bases, with 12 bases between the two germline ends. Per the germline V gene, CDR1 is SGHKS and CDR2 is YYEKEE (reference sequence). The CDR3 consists of 14 residues. The CDR3 region has the DNA TGTGCCAGCAGCTTCCGCCCAAGGACCTATGGCTACACCTTC. It yields the protein CASSFRPRTYGYTF.

The rearrangement links TRBV20-1 to TRBJ2-3; the D is unclear. Germline CDR1 DFQATT, CDR2 SNEGSKA (reference sequence). V was cut by 3 bases and J by 1 base, with 11 bases left in between. The CDR3 runs to 14 residues. CDR3 coding DNA: TGCAGTGCTAGTCGCGTTTGGGGCACAGATACGCAGTATTTT. Residues: CSASRVWGTDTQYF.

This clonotype was detected only a few times. The chain carries TRBV7-2 and TRBJ2-1; 10 nucleotides line up with TRBD2. V trimming: 1 base; J trimming: 9 bases; junction bases outside the gene matches: 3. The CDR3 sequence is 14 residues long. CDR1 is SGHTA and CDR2 is FQGNSA in the germline V gene. The CDR3 loop is CASSLGASGSEQFF. Here the CDR3 DNA reads TGTGCCAGCAGCTTAGGGGCTAGCGGGAGTGAGCAGTTCTTC.

This clonotype turned up a few times. The gene calls are TRBV28 and TRBJ1-1; D is possibly TRBD1 (5 bases). Germline V lookup: CDR1 MDHEN, CDR2 SYDVKM. Deletions cut 6 bases from V and 2 bases from J, with 19 bases between. The CDR3 extends over 16 amino acids. The CDR3 sequence is CASSPKVPGPNTEAFF. The CDR3 DNA reads as TGTGCCAGCAGCCCAAAGGTTCCAGGGCCCAACACTGAAGCTTTCTTT.

The chain uses TRBV28 and TRBJ1-2; D unclear. The CDR3 loop spans 13 amino acids. Looked up from germline, CDR1 is MDHEN and CDR2 is SYDVKM. Trimming shortened V by 3 bases and J by 4 bases, and 9 bases separated the two germline ends. DNA of the CDR3: TGTGCCAGCAGTTTGGCAGGAGTCTATGGCTACACCTTC. Protein sequence: CASSLAGVYGYTF.

The chain couples TRBV7-2 to TRBJ1-1; D gene uncertain. Trimming removed 5 bases from V and 3 bases from J, with 19 bases in between. Per the germline V gene, CDR1 is SGHTA and CDR2 is FQGNSA. The CDR3 spans 16 residues. For the CDR3, the DNA is TGTGCCAGCAGCCCTACCCGGCCAAGCGGGGACACTGAAGCTTTCTTT. Translating it yields CASSPTRPSGDTEAFF.

The DNA for the CDR3 is TGCAGTGCTAGAACCGGGACAGGTCAAGAGACCCAGTACTTC. It yields the protein CSARTGTGQETQYF. The chain links TRBV20-1 to TRBJ2-5, with 8 bases that match TRBD1. From germline, CDR1 is DFQATT and CDR2 SNEGSKA (reference sequence). This CDR3 spans 14 amino acids. With V trimmed by 2 bases and J by 2 bases, 4 bases remained unmatched.

Only one count was recorded for this clonotype. This chain uses TRBV18 with TRBJ1-1; TRBD1 agrees at 8 bases. The V segment lost 4 bases and the J segment 2 bases; nucleotides outside the gene matches: 12. The CDR3 totals 17 residues. CDR1 and CDR2 from the germline V gene are KGHSH and LQKENI. The CDR3 loop reads CASSLFLLDRDNTEAFF. CDR3 DNA: TGTGCCAGCTCACTTTTTCTTCTGGACAGGGACAACACTGAAGCTTTCTTT.

This chain connects TRBV7-2 to TRBJ2-3; the D is unclear. The CDR3 consists of 16 residues. CDR1 SGHTA and CDR2 FQGNSA come from the germline V gene. The V and J ends lost 2 bases and 1 base respectively, with 13 bases between them. The CDR3 region is CASSLFSFGGTDTQYF. In nucleotides, the CDR3 is TGTGCCAGCAGCTTATTTTCGTTTGGGGGCACAGATACGCAGTATTTT.

CDR3 nucleotide sequence: TGTGCCAGCAGCTTAAGCCGCTGGACGAAGTCTGGAAACACCATATATTTT. This gives the protein CASSLSRWTKSGNTIYF. V usage is TRBV11-2 and J usage is TRBJ1-3; D is ambiguous. This CDR3 is 17 amino acids long. The germline V gene has CDR1 SGHAT and CDR2 FQNNGV. Trimming cost V 2 bases and J 1 base, with 15 bases left between them.

This clonotype appeared a few times. This chain uses TRBV6-1 with TRBJ2-5; a weak D match, TRBD2 (5 bases). Germline-derived CDR1 and CDR2 are MNHNS and SASEGT. V was trimmed by 1 base and J by 9 bases, leaving 15 bases between them. The CDR3 loop spans 14 amino acids. CDR3 sequence (DNA): TGTGCCAGCAGTGAAGTTTGGGGAGAGAGGGCCCAGTACTTC. Its protein is CASSEVWGERAQYF.

The table lists this clonotype with many counts. The gene calls are TRBV7-9 and TRBJ1-5; D ambiguous. The V gene lost 1 base and the J gene lost 4 bases, with 8 bases spanning the gap. CDR3 length: 14 amino acids. CDR1 and CDR2 from the germline V gene are SEHNR and FQNEAQ (reference sequence). The CDR3 spells CASSLDAGNQPQHF. CDR3 sequence (DNA): TGTGCCAGCAGCTTAGATGCCGGAAATCAGCCCCAGCATTTT.

This clonotype was seen more than once but under ten times. This sequence joins TRBV20-1 and TRBJ1-1, with D hard to call. Germline loops: CDR1 DFQATT, CDR2 SNEGSKA (reference sequence). The CDR3 contains 11 residues. The CDR3 DNA reads TGCACCATACCGGGGTTCACTGAAGCTTTCTTT. This sequence encodes CTIPGFTEAFF.

This clonotype was seen only a few times. This chain links TRBV4-1 with TRBJ1-1; D gene ambiguous. Germline V gives CDR1 MGHRA, CDR2 YSYEKL. The CDR3 covers 13 residues. Trimming removed 3 bases at V and 5 bases at J, with 10 bases between. The CDR3: CASSHSGGTEAFF. The CDR3 bases are TGCGCCAGCAGCCACTCAGGAGGGACTGAAGCTTTCTTT.

The chain couples TRBV6-2 or TRBV6-3 to TRBJ1-2, with a weak D call TRBD1 (5 bases). Looked up from germline, CDR1 is MNHEY and CDR2 is SVGEGT. This CDR3 has 16 amino acids. V lost 6 bases, J lost 6 bases, and 23 bases lay in between. In nucleotides, the CDR3 is TGTGCCAGCAGCCGCCTGGCGGGCCCCAGGGAAGATGGCTACACCTTC. Protein: CASSRLAGPREDGYTF.

The chain uses TRBV2 and TRBJ2-5; TRBD2 matches 8 bases. Per the germline V gene, CDR1 is SNHLY and CDR2 is FYNNEI. With 6 bases clipped from V and 2 bases from J, the junction kept 8 bases outside the gene matches. The CDR3 runs to 15 residues. Written as DNA, the CDR3 is TGTGCCAGCAGGGCCGGGAGGGGCGTACAAGAGACCCAGTACTTC. This codes for CASRAGRGVQETQYF.

This clonotype was seen a few times. The CDR3 DNA reads as TGTGCCAGCAGCTTAGGCCACTATGGGGCTTTCTTT. Its translation: CASSLGHYGAFF. The V and J genes are TRBV7-2 and TRBJ1-1; D uncertain. Germline CDR1 reads SGHTA; CDR2 reads FQGNSA. The CDR3 loop spans 12 amino acids. V lost 1 base to trimming and J lost 11 bases, with 11 bases between them.